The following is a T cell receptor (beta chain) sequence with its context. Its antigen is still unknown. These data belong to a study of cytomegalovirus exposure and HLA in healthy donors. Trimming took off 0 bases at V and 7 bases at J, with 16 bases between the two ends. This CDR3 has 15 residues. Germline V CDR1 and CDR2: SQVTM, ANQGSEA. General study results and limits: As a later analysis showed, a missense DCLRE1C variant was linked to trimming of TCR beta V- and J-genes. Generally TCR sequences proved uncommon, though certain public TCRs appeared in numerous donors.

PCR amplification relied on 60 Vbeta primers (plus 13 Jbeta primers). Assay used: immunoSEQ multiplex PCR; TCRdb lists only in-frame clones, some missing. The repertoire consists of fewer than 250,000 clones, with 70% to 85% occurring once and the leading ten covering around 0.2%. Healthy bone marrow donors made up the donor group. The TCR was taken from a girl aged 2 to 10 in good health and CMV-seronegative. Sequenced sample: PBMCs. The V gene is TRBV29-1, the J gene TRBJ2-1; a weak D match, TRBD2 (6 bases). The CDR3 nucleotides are TGCAGCGTTGAAGAAAGAAAGCTAGCGAGGAATGAGCAGTTCTTC. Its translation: CSVEERKLARNEQFF.